The TCR beta chain under discussion was sequenced for a study of shared clonotypes between healthy human individuals. Some clones are missing from TCRdb's copy, which holds only in-frame ones; the method was immunoSEQ multiplex PCR. This sample has 2.3 million or so clones, with more than 80% found just once. The TCR originated in a man younger than 35 in good health. Some clones in this sample may be carry-over from other donors' samples. Material for sequencing was naive CD4+ T cells from PBMCs. Subset denoted: CD45RA+ positively selected.

CDR3 residues: CASSLVQGQFGANVLTF. The CDR3 nucleotides read TGTGCCAGCAGCTTGGTGCAGGGGCAGTTTGGGGCCAACGTCCTGACTTTC. This chain links TRBV5-6 with TRBJ2-6; TRBD1 is a possible D gene (6 bases). Trimming removed 0 bases from V and 3 bases from J, with 13 bases in between. CDR3 size: 17 residues. The germline V gene has CDR1 SGHDT and CDR2 YYEEEE.